This T cell receptor (beta chain) was retrieved from a study of cytomegalovirus exposure and HLA in healthy donors. 60 Vbeta and 13 Jbeta primers were used in PCR. Assay: immunoSEQ multiplex PCR; the TCRdb copy retains only in-frame clones and omits some. The sample table sets out 150,000 or so clones. Notes on the study in general: By HLA locus, TCR association rates varied in a later analysis, with DRB1 showing the most and HLA-C the fewest. The majority of CMV-associated TCR beta chains were reported as apparently HLA-restricted in a later analysis.

Note on this clone: The antigen remains undetermined.

The CDR3 extends over 19 amino acids. Per germline, CDR1 MGHRA and CDR2 YSYEKL. The V segment lost 1 base and the J segment 0 bases; nucleotides outside the gene matches: 11. The chain combines TRBV4-1 with TRBJ2-2; TRBD2 agrees at 7 bases. The clonotype originates from a woman aged 60-75 years in good health and CMV-seronegative. The source material was PBMCs. The CDR3 region is CASSQARGLQLPNTGELFF. The CDR3 DNA reads TGCGCCAGCAGCCAAGCCCGGGGACTACAATTACCGAACACCGGGGAGCTGTTTTTT.